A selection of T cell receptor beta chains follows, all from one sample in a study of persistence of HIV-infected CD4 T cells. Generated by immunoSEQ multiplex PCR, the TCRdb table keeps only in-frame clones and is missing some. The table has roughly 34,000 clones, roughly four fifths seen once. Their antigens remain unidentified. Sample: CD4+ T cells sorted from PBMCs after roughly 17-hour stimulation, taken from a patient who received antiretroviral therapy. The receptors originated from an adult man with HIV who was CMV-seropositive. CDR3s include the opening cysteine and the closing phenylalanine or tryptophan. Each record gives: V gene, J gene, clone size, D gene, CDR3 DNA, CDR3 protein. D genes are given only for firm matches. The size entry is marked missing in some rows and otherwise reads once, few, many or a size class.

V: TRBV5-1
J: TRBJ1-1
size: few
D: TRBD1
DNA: TGCGCCAGCAGCTTGGGGACAGGGCGGCTCACGGCTTTCTTT
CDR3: CASSLGTGRLTAFF

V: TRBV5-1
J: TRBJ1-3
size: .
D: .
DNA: TGCGCCAGCAGCTCGACAGGAAACACCATATATTTT
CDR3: CASSSTGNTIYF

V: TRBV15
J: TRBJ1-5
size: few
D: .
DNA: TGTGCCACCAGCAGAGCCACGTCATGGGGCTTTCATCAGCCCCAGCATTTT
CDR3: CATSRATSWGFHQPQHF

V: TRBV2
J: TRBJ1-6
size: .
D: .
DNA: TGTGCCAGCAGCGAAACTCTTCGAGCTTCACCCCTCCACTTT
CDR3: CASSETLRASPLHF

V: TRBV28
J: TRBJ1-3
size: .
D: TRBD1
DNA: TGTGCCAGCAAAGGGGAGGGGGCCTCTGGAAACACCATATATTTT
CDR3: CASKGEGASGNTIYF

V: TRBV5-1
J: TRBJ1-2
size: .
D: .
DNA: TGCGCCAGCAGCTTGGAACGGACTAACTATGGCTACACCTTC
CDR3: CASSLERTNYGYTF

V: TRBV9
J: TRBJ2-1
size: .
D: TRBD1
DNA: TGTGCCAGCAGCCCTTTCGGGACAGGAGGCCCGAGTGAGCAGTTCTTC
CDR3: CASSPFGTGGPSEQFF

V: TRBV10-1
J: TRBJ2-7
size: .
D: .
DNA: TGCGCCAGCAGCGGAGTGAGGGGCGGCGAGCAGTACTTC
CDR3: CASSGVRGGEQYF

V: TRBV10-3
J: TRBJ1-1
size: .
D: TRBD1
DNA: TGTGCCATCAGGAGTGGGACAGGGGTGCGGACGAACACTGAAGCTTTCTTT
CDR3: CAIRSGTGVRTNTEAFF

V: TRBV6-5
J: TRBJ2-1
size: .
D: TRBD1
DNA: TGTGCCAGCAGGCACAGGGGCCCGAACTACAATGAGCAGTTCTTC
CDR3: CASRHRGPNYNEQFF

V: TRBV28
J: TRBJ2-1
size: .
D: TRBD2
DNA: TGTGCCAGCAGTCCCTCATCAGCGGGGGGTACTGAGCAGTTCTTC
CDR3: CASSPSSAGGTEQFF

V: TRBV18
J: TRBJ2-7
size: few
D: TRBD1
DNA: TGTGCCAGCTCACCAAGAACAGGGGAAGGCGAGCAGTACTTC
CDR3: CASSPRTGEGEQYF

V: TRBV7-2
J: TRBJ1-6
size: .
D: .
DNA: TGTGCCAGCAGCTCCGGTGGCTCCTATAATTCACCCCTCCACTTT
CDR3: CASSSGGSYNSPLHF

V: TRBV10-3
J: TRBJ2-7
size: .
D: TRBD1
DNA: TGTGCCATCTCCGGACAGGCTGTCTCCTACGAGCAGTACTTC
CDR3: CAISGQAVSYEQYF

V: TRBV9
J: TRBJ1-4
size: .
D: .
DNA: TGTGCCAGCAGCGTCCTAGGAACAACTAATGAAAAACTGTTTTTT
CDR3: CASSVLGTTNEKLFF

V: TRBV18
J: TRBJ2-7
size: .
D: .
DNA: TGTGCCAGCTCACCACCGGCCAGTAGGTACGAGCAGTACTTC
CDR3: CASSPPASRYEQYF

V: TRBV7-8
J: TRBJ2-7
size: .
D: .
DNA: TGTGCCAGCAGCCCAGGCGGCGGCAGGAACTACGAGCAGTACTTC
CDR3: CASSPGGGRNYEQYF

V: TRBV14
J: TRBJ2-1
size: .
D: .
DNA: TGTGCCAGCAGCCAAGACCTGACAGCCTATAGCTCCTACAATGAGCAGTTCTTC
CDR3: CASSQDLTAYSSYNEQFF

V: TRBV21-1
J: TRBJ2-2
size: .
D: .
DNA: TGTGCCAGCAGCAAAGGTGGTAGCCCCGTGGTGGTCGGGGAGCTGTTTTTT
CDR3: CASSKGGSPVVVGELFF

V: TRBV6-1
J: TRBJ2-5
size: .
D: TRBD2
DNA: TGTGCCAGCAGCGAAAATCCAGCGGGGGACGGAGAGACCCAGTACTTC
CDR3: CASSENPAGDGETQYF